The 10 T cell receptor beta chains below were found in one sample sequenced in a study of blood T cell repertoires in COVID-19. This table comes from immunoSEQ multiplex PCR, and its TCRdb copy is limited to in-frame clones, with some not included. Of 250,000 to 350,000 clones in the sample, approximately 84% were seen once. The sequenced sample consisted of peripheral blood. These receptors were taken from a person aged 70 to 85 with COVID-19, enrolled during active disease.

The chain employs TRBV10-3 and TRBJ1-1; D gene uncertain. The CDR3 is 13 amino acids. V was shortened by 4 bases and J by 1 base, with 7 bases between the two germline ends. From germline, CDR1 is ENHRY and CDR2 SYGVKD. The CDR3 spells CAISVPGNTEAFF. The CDR3 coding sequence is TGTGCCATCAGTGTACCAGGGAACACTGAAGCTTTCTTT.

This chain links TRBV6-2 or TRBV6-3 with TRBJ2-1; TRBD2 matches 9 bases. Germline CDR1 and CDR2: MNHEY and SVGEGT. V lost 6 bases to trimming and J lost 0 bases; unmatched junction nucleotides: 9. The CDR3 has 17 residues. As DNA, the CDR3 is TGTGCCAGCAGCGACCCGAGCGGGGGGAGCTCCTACAATGAGCAGTTCTTC. Its protein product is CASSDPSGGSSYNEQFF.

CDR3 residues: CASSLRGREQFF. The DNA for the CDR3 is TGTGCCAGCAGTTTAAGGGGGCGAGAGCAGTTCTTC. The chain employs TRBV27 and TRBJ2-1, with 7 bases fitting TRBD1. Unmatched junction bases numbered 2, after V lost 2 bases and J lost 10 bases. The CDR3 extends over 12 amino acids. Germline CDR1 is MNHEY and CDR2 is SMNVEV (reference sequence).

This sequence joins TRBV7-3 and TRBJ1-6; D is perhaps TRBD1 (6 bases). CDR1 and CDR2 from the germline V gene are SGHTA and FQGTGA. The germline V and J ends were trimmed by 6 bases and 7 bases, with 25 bases remaining between them. There are 18 residues in the CDR3. CDR3 protein: CASRIGRCRTALNSPLHF. The CDR3 DNA reads as TGTGCCAGCAGGATTGGCCGTTGTAGGACAGCCTTAAATTCACCCCTCCACTTT. Complete variable domain (other parts from reference TRBV7-3 and TRBJ1-6): GAGVSQTPSNKVTEKGKYVELRCDPISGHTALYWYRQSLGQGPEFLIYFQGTGAADDSGLPNDRFFAVRPEGSVSTLKIQRTERGDSAVYLCASRIGRCRTALNSPLHFGNGTRLTVT.

The chain has TRBV5-1 and TRBJ1-2; D is undetermined. The germline gives CDR1 SGHRS, CDR2 YFSETQ. This CDR3 is built from 15 residues. Trimming left V 0 bases short and J 3 bases short, with 12 bases between. This CDR3 is CASSLGDTAHYGYTF. CDR3 DNA: TGCGCCAGCAGCTTGGGCGACACCGCACACTATGGCTACACCTTC.

This rearrangement joins TRBV11-1 to TRBJ2-1, with a tentative D call TRBD2 (5 bases). V shed 3 bases and J shed 3 bases, with 12 bases lying between them. CDR3 length equals 15 residues. Germline-derived CDR1 and CDR2 are SGHAT and FQDESV (reference sequence). The CDR3 DNA follows: TGTGCCAGCAGCTTGCCCGGGGTGAGCTACAATGAGCAGTTCTTC. This sequence encodes CASSLPGVSYNEQFF.

The gene calls are TRBV6-1 and TRBJ2-7, with 7 bases identical to TRBD2. Germline CDR1 reads MNHNS; CDR2 reads SASEGT. This CDR3 contains 16 residues. Trimming took 6 bases from V and 2 from J; bases not matched to a gene: 13. CDR3 region: CASSELSGGLPYEQYF. In nucleotides, the CDR3 is TGTGCCAGCAGCGAACTCTCGGGAGGATTACCCTACGAGCAGTACTTC.

This clone has a handful of counts. The chain's CDR3 is CASTPGGISYEQYF. The CDR3 DNA follows: TGTGCCAGCACCCCGGGAGGTATCTCCTACGAGCAGTACTTC. The rearrangement uses TRBV28 and TRBJ2-7; TRBD2 aligns across 7 bases. Germline V gene data show CDR1 as MDHEN and CDR2 as SYDVKM. J lost 0 bases, V lost 7 bases, and 6 bases had no gene match. This CDR3 spans 14 amino acids.

The chain uses TRBV29-1 and TRBJ1-2; a possible D gene is TRBD1 (6 bases). The length of the CDR3 is 15 residues. V was trimmed by 8 bases and J by 5 bases, leaving 24 bases between them. Germline CDR1 reads SQVTM; CDR2 reads ANQGSEA. In DNA form, the CDR3 reads TGCAGCACTACTTATCCGGCAGGGGTTCGATATGGCTACACCTTC. This encodes CSTTYPAGVRYGYTF.

V usage is TRBV5-1 and J usage is TRBJ2-1; 10 nucleotides line up with TRBD2. CDR1 and CDR2 (germline): SGHRS, YFSETQ. The CDR3 covers 15 residues. Germline trimming cut 1 base from V and 7 bases from J; bases unmatched to any gene: 5. CDR3 DNA: TGCGCCAGCAGCTTGACTAGCGGGGTTTGGAATGAGCAGTTCTTC. Its protein product is CASSLTSGVWNEQFF.